This is a list of T cell receptor beta chains from one sample in a study of blood T cell repertoires in COVID-19. Produced via immunoSEQ multiplex PCR; TCRdb's table is partial and in-frame only. The sample holds about 140,000 clones, 88% seen once. Input material: peripheral blood. The receptors here all came from an older woman with acute or convalescent COVID-19. The CDR3 runs from the conserved cysteine through the conserved F or W. The D gene is left open where the match is weak. Only some rows state a clone size, as once, few, many or a class for expanded clones.

cdr3_aa cdr3_nt clone_size d_call v_call cdr3_length j_call
CSASREDREYSQHF TGCAGTGCTAGTAGGGAGGACAGGGAATATTCCCAGCATTTT NA TRBD1 TRBV20-1 14 TRBJ1-5
CATSRGQGIAGELFF TGTGCCACCAGCAGAGGTCAGGGTATCGCCGGGGAGCTGTTTTTT NA NA TRBV15 15 TRBJ2-2
CASSLVGTESSYEQYF TGTGCCAGCAGCTTAGTGGGGACAGAAAGCTCCTACGAGCAGTACTTC NA TRBD1 TRBV7-2 16 TRBJ2-7
CASSFGARGPTEAFF TGCGCCAGCAGCTTCGGGGCCAGGGGGCCAACTGAAGCTTTCTTT NA TRBD1 TRBV5-1 15 TRBJ1-1
CASSREGVNNQETQYF TGCGCCAGCAGCCGCGAGGGGGTTAATAACCAAGAGACCCAGTACTTC NA NA TRBV5-1 16 TRBJ2-5
CASSYGGLSGNTIYF TGTGCCAGCAGTTACGGGGGACTCTCTGGAAACACCATATATTTT NA NA TRBV6-5 15 TRBJ1-3
CASKGSERYGYTF TGTGCCAGCAAAGGCAGCGAAAGGTACGGCTACACCTTC few NA TRBV6-5 13 TRBJ1-2
CASSLTGGNTIYF TGTGCCAGCAGCTTGACAGGGGGAAACACCATATATTTT NA NA TRBV5-5 13 TRBJ1-3
CAISDLAGGATDTQYF TGTGCCATCAGTGATCTAGCGGGGGGCGCCACAGATACGCAGTATTTT NA TRBD2 TRBV10-3 16 TRBJ2-3
CASSARPGGGTGELFF TGTGCCAGCAGCGCCCGCCCCGGCGGGGGCACCGGGGAGCTGTTTTTT NA TRBD2 TRBV9 16 TRBJ2-2
CASSPGTGGSYEQYF TGTGCCAGCAGCCCGGGGACAGGGGGCTCCTACGAGCAGTACTTC NA TRBD1 TRBV9 15 TRBJ2-7
CASNRDRVGNSPLHF TGTGCCAGCAATCGAGACAGGGTTGGAAATTCACCCCTCCACTTT NA TRBD1 TRBV6-5 15 TRBJ1-6
CASSTLDREQYF TGTGCCAGCAGCACCCTCGACAGGGAGCAGTACTTC NA NA TRBV7-9 12 TRBJ2-7
CASSVILDRGYSYEQYF TGTGCCAGCAGTGTCATACTCGACAGGGGATACTCCTACGAGCAGTACTTC NA TRBD1 TRBV6-4 17 TRBJ2-7
CASSPWTGLAKNIQYF TGTGCCAGCAGCCCGTGGACAGGGCTAGCCAAAAACATTCAGTACTTC NA TRBD1 TRBV3-1/TRBV3-2 16 TRBJ2-4
CASSSYNRLSYTEAFF TGTGCCAGCAGCTCGTATAACAGGCTGTCATACACTGAAGCTTTCTTT once NA TRBV13 16 TRBJ1-1
CASSLGSGGNYEQYF TGTGCCAGCAGCTTAGGTTCAGGGGGGAACTACGAGCAGTACTTC NA NA TRBV7-6 15 TRBJ2-7
CASSLGDRGYGYTF TGCGCCAGCAGCTTGGGGGACAGGGGCTATGGCTACACCTTC NA TRBD1 TRBV5-1 14 TRBJ1-2
CASSVGQGANYGYTF TGTGCCAGCAGCGTCGGACAGGGTGCGAACTATGGCTACACCTTC once TRBD1 TRBV6-5 15 TRBJ1-2
CASSLVTGTDTQYF TGTGCCAGCAGCTTAGTGACTGGCACAGATACGCAGTATTTT NA NA TRBV7-2 14 TRBJ2-3
CSASIGQGVGEQYF TGCAGTGCTAGTATAGGACAGGGGGTCGGCGAGCAGTACTTC NA TRBD1 TRBV20-1 14 TRBJ2-7
CASSFLTSGGTEAFF TGTGCCAGCAGCTTTCTAACCTCAGGGGGCACTGAAGCTTTCTTT NA TRBD1 TRBV7-9 15 TRBJ1-1
CASYKQGYNSPLHF TGTGCCAGCTATAAACAGGGTTATAATTCACCCCTCCACTTT NA NA TRBV6-5 14 TRBJ1-6
CASSGPSGKRYGYTF TGTGCCAGCAGTGGCCCCTCGGGGAAACGATATGGCTACACCTTC NA NA TRBV6-4 15 TRBJ1-2
CASNNPDRVAGYTF TGCGCCAGCAATAACCCGGACAGGGTCGCTGGCTACACCTTC NA TRBD1 TRBV5-1 14 TRBJ1-2
CASSELARANEQFF TGTGCCAGCAGTGAACTAGCCCGAGCCAATGAGCAGTTCTTC NA NA TRBV2 14 TRBJ2-1
CASSQDRAVAYEQYF TGTGCCAGCAGCCAGGACAGGGCGGTCGCCTACGAGCAGTACTTC NA TRBD1 TRBV4-2 15 TRBJ2-7
CASSSSPLQDQPQHF TGTGCCAGTAGTAGTTCCCCCCTACAGGATCAGCCCCAGCATTTT NA NA TRBV19 15 TRBJ1-5
CASSPRDTEFYEQYF TGCGCCAGCAGCCCCCGGGACACCGAATTCTACGAGCAGTACTTC NA NA TRBV4-1 15 TRBJ2-7
CASSIIRGRINEQYF TGTGCCAGTAGTATAATCAGGGGGCGCATAAACGAGCAGTACTTC NA TRBD1 TRBV19 15 TRBJ2-7
CASSQEGAETQYF TGTGCCAGCAGCCAAGAGGGGGCCGAGACCCAGTACTTC NA NA TRBV3-1/TRBV3-2 13 TRBJ2-5
CASRPPTGPGANVLTF TGTGCCAGCAGACCCCCGACAGGGCCTGGGGCCAACGTCCTGACTTTC NA TRBD1 TRBV7-8 16 TRBJ2-6
CASSLETGTYEQYF TGTGCCAGCAGCTTGGAGACAGGTACCTACGAGCAGTACTTC NA NA TRBV5-4 14 TRBJ2-7
CASSLQETQYF TGTGCCAGCAGCCTACAAGAGACCCAGTACTTC NA NA TRBV5-4 11 TRBJ2-5
CASSPQTGDYGYTF TGTGCCAGCTCACCCCAAACAGGGGACTATGGCTACACCTTC NA TRBD1 TRBV18 14 TRBJ1-2
CAISGDRGDEKLFF TGTGCCATCAGTGGGGACAGGGGGGATGAAAAACTGTTTTTT NA TRBD1 TRBV10-3 14 TRBJ1-4
CASSPTPPGYTEAFF TGTGCCAGCTCACCCACCCCCCCGGGGTACACTGAAGCTTTCTTT NA NA TRBV18 15 TRBJ1-1
CASSLSGFTDTQYF TGTGCCAGCAGCTTAAGCGGCTTCACAGATACGCAGTATTTT NA NA TRBV7-2 14 TRBJ2-3
CASSPSANTGELFF TGTGCCAGCAGCCCTAGCGCTAACACCGGGGAGCTGTTTTTT once NA TRBV7-9 14 TRBJ2-2
CASSRGGQLNQPQHF TGTGCCAGCAGTCGCGGGGGGCAACTCAATCAGCCCCAGCATTTT NA NA TRBV6-5 15 TRBJ1-5
CASTLFPYEQYF TGTGCCAGCACCCTATTCCCCTACGAGCAGTACTTC NA NA TRBV7-9 12 TRBJ2-7
CAVGSASGGIRTGELFF TGTGCCGTGGGCTCGGCTAGCGGGGGGATTCGGACCGGGGAGCTGTTTTTT once TRBD2 TRBV10-3 17 TRBJ2-2
CASSLDIDGYTF TGTGCCAGCAGCTTGGACATTGATGGCTACACCTTC NA NA TRBV7-9 12 TRBJ1-2
CASSPEGAGELFF TGTGCCAGCAGCCCCGAAGGAGCCGGGGAGCTGTTTTTT NA NA TRBV11-2 13 TRBJ2-2
CASSMIQETVSNQPQHF TGTGCCAGTAGTATGATACAGGAGACCGTTAGCAATCAGCCCCAGCATTTT NA NA TRBV19 17 TRBJ1-5
CAWSVVGGSNTGELFF TGTGCCTGGAGTGTAGTGGGAGGGTCGAACACCGGGGAGCTGTTTTTT NA TRBD2 TRBV30 16 TRBJ2-2
CASSLGPNTGELFF TGTGCCAGCAGTTTAGGGCCTAACACCGGGGAGCTGTTTTTT NA NA TRBV27 14 TRBJ2-2
CASSQSGRDRGSPSGANVLTF TGCGCCAGCAGTCAATCTGGCCGGGACAGGGGTTCTCCCTCTGGGGCCAACGTCCTGACTTTC NA TRBD1 TRBV23-1 21 TRBJ2-6
CASSYSSGDIPRFF TGTGCCAGCAGTTACTCCAGCGGGGACATCCCTCGGTTCTTC NA NA TRBV6-5 14 TRBJ2-1
CASSEQGLTSYNSPLHF TGCGCCAGCAGCGAACAGGGGTTAACCTCCTATAATTCACCCCTCCACTTT NA TRBD1 TRBV4-1 17 TRBJ1-6
CASSNRGPTQYF TGTGCCAGCAGCAACCGCGGTCCAACCCAGTACTTC NA NA TRBV11-3 12 TRBJ2-5
CASSLVPNEAFF TGTGCCAGCAGTTTAGTCCCAAACGAGGCTTTCTTT NA NA TRBV12-3/TRBV12-4 12 TRBJ1-1
CASSQVRGGETQYF TGTGCCAGCAGCCAAGTCAGAGGGGGTGAGACCCAGTACTTC once NA TRBV14 14 TRBJ2-5
CASSYSTGGYGYTF TGTGCCAGCAGTTACTCTACAGGGGGCTATGGCTACACCTTC once TRBD1 TRBV6-5 14 TRBJ1-2
CASSLLTGGRNEQFF TGTGCCAGCAGCTTATTAACGGGGGGACGGAATGAGCAGTTCTTC NA TRBD2 TRBV7-3 15 TRBJ2-1
CASSLDGGLTDTQYF TGTGCCAGCAGCTTAGACGGGGGGCTTACAGATACGCAGTATTTT NA NA TRBV7-2 15 TRBJ2-3
CSARDNRDNF TGCAGTGCTAGAGATAACCGGGACAACTTT NA NA TRBV20-1 10 TRBJ1-1
CASSSIDSSYNSPLHF TGTGCCAGCAGCTCAATAGATAGCTCCTATAATTCACCCCTCCACTTT NA NA TRBV6-6 16 TRBJ1-6
CASSPFGGTYQDRGNQPQHF TGTGCCAGTAGTCCATTCGGGGGTACATATCAGGACAGGGGCAATCAGCCCCAGCATTTT NA TRBD1 TRBV19 20 TRBJ1-5